The present T cell receptor (beta chain) was sequenced within a study of molecular identifiers for immune sequencing clone quantification. General observations from the study: Spiked Jurkat TCR RNA equivalent to one cell reportedly surfaced among about 1 million naive cells. Clones of above 20 RNA copies carried over 98% of effector molecules; in naive cells they carried under 1%.

CDR3 length: 16 amino acids. Germline CDR1 and CDR2: MNHEY and SVGAGI. Trimming removed 0 bases at V and 2 bases at J, with 14 bases between. MiXCR, run by TCRdb on the PCR reads, gives a single entry per CDR3 protein. The sample holds over 550,000 distinct CDR3 sequences, about 25% seen once. Naive CD8 T cells were sorted, and the gate applied was CD8+CD4-CCR7+CD45RA+. On this clonotype itself: No antigen is known for it. A much larger clone is a single base away; this may be a read error.

The sample was naive CD8+ T cells from blood, with Jurkat cell RNA spiked in. Specified subset: FACS-sorted CD8+CD4-CCR7+CD45RA+ naive T cells. V is TRBV6-5 and J is TRBJ2-7; D may match TRBD1 or TRBD2 (5 bases each). The sequence came from a human donor in good health. Some libraries in this study had Jurkat cell RNA spiked in. CDR3 residues: CASSYSLLQEAYEQYF. As DNA, the CDR3 is TGTGCCAGCAGTTACTCCCTTCTACAGGAGGCCTACGAGCAGTACTTC.